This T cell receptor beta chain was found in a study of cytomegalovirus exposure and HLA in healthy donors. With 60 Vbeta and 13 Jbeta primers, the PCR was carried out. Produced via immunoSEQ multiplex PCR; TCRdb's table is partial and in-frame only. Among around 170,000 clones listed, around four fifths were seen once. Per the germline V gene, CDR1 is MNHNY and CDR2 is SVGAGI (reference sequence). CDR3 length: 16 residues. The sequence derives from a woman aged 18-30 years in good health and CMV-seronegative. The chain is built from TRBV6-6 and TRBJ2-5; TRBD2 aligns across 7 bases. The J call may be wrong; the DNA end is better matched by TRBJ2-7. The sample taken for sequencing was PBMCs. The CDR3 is CASGSAGSRGSYEQYF. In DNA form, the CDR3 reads TGTGCCAGCGGGTCAGCGGGGTCTCGGGGCAGCTACGAGCAGTACTTC.